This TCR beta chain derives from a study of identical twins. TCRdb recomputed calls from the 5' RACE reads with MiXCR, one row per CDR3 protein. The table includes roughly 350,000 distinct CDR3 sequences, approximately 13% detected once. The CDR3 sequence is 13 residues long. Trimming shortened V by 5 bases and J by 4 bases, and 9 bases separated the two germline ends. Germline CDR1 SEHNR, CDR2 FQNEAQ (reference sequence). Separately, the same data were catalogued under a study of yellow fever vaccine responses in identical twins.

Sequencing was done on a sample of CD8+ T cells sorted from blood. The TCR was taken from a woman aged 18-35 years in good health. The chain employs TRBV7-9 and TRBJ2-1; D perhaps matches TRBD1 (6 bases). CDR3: CASSGQGYNEQFF. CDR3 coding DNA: TGTGCCAGCAGCGGCCAGGGGTACAATGAGCAGTTCTTC.